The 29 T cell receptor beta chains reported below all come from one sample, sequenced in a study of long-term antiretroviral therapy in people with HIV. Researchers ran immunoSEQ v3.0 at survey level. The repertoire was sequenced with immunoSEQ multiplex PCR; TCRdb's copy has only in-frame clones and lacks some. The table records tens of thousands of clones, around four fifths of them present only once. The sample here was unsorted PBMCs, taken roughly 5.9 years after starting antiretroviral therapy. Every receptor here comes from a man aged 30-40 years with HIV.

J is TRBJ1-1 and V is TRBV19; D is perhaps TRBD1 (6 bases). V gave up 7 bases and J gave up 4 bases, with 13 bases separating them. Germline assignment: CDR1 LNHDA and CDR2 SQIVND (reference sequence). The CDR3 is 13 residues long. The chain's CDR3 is CASTGGGITEAFF. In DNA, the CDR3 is TGTGCCAGTACCGGAGGGGGTATCACTGAAGCTTTCTTT. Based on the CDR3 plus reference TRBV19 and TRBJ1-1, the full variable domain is DGGITQSPKYLFRKEGQNVTLSCEQNLNHDAMYWYRQDPGQGLRLIYYSQIVNDFQKGDIAEGYSVSREKKESFPLTVTSAQKNPTAFYLCASTGGGITEAFFGQGTRLTVV.

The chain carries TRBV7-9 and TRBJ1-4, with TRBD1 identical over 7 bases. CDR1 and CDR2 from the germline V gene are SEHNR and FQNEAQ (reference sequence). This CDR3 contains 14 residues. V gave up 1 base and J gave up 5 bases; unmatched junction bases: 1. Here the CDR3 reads CASSLDRGNEKLFF. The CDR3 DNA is TGTGCCAGCAGCTTAGACAGGGGAAATGAAAAACTGTTTTTT.

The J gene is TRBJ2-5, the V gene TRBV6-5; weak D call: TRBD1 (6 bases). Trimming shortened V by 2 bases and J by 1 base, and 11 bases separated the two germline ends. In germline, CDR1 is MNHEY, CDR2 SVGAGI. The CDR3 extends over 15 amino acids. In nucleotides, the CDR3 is TGTGCCAGCAGTTACACCCCCAGGGGCCAAGAGACCCAGTACTTC. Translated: CASSYTPRGQETQYF.

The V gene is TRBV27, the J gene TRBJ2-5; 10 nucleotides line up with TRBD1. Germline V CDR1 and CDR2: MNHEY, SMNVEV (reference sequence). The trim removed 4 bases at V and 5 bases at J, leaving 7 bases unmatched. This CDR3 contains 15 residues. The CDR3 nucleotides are TGTGCCAGCAGTTGGGACAGGGGCGGGTCCGAGACCCAGTACTTC. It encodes CASSWDRGGSETQYF.

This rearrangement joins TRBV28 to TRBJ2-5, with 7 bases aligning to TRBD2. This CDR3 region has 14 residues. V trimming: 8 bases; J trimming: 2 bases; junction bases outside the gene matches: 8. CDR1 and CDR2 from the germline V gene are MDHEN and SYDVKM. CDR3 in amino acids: CASGMKAGQETQYF. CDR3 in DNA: TGTGCCAGCGGGATGAAAGCGGGGCAAGAGACCCAGTACTTC.

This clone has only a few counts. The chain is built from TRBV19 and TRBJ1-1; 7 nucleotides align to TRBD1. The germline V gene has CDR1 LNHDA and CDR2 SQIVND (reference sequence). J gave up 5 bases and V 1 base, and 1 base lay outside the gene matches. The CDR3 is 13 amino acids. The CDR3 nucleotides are TGTGCCAGTAGTATAGGACAGGGTACTGAAGCTTTCTTT. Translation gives CASSIGQGTEAFF.

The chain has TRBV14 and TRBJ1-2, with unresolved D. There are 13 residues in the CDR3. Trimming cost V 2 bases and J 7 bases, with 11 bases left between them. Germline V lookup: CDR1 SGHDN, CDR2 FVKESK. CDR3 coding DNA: TGTGCCAGCAGCCAAAACATAGGAAGTGGCTACACCTTC. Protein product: CASSQNIGSGYTF.

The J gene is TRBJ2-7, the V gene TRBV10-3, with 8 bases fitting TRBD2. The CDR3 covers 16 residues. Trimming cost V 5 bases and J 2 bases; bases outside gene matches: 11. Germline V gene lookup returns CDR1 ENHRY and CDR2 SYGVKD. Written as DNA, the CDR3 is TGTGCCATCAGTATGAGTATGGCGGGGGGAACCTACGAGCAGTACTTC. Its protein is CAISMSMAGGTYEQYF.

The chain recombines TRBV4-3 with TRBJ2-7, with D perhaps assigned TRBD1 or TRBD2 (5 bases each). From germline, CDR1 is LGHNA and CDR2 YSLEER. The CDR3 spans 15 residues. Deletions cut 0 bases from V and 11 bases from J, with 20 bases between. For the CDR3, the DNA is TGCGCCAGCAGCCAAGACTTGGTAGGGGCCGGGGTGGAGTACTTC. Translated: CASSQDLVGAGVEYF.

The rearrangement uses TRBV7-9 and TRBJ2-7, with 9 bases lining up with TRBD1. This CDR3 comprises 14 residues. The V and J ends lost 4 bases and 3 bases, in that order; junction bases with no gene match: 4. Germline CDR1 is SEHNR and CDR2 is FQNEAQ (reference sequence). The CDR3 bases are TGTGCCAGCAGCTCCGGACAGGGGAACTACGAGCAGTACTTC. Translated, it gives CASSSGQGNYEQYF.

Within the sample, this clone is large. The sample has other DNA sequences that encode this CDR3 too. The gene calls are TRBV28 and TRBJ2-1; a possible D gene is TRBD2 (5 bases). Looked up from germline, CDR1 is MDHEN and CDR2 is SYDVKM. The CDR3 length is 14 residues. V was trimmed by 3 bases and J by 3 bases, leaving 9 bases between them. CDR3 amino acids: CASSFTGGYNEQFF. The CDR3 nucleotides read TGTGCCAGCAGTTTTACCGGAGGCTACAATGAGCAGTTCTTC.

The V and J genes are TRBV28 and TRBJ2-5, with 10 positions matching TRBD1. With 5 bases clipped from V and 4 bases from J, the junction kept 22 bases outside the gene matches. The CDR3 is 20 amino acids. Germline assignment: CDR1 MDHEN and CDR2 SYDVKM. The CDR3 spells CASSDDLPGQGQRERETQYF. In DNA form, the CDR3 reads TGTGCCAGCAGTGACGACCTTCCGGGACAGGGGCAGCGGGAGCGAGAGACCCAGTACTTC.

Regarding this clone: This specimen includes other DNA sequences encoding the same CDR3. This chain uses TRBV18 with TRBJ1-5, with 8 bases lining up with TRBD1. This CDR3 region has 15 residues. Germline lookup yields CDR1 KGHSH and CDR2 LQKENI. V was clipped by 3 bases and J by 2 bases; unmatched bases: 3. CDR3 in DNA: TGTGCCAGCTCACCTGACAGGGGCGGCAATCAGCCCCAGCATTTT. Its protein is CASSPDRGGNQPQHF.

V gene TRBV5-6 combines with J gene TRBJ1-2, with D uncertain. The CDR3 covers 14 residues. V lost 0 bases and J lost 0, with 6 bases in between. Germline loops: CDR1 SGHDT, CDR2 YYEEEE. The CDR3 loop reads CASSLGRTNYGYTF. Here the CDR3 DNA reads TGTGCCAGCAGCTTGGGGAGGACTAACTATGGCTACACCTTC.

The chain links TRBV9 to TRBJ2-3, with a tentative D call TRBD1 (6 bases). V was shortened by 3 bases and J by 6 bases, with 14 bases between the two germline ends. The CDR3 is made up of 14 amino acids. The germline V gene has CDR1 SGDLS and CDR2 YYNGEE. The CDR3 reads CASSGPQGRDTQYF. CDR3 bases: TGTGCCAGCAGCGGCCCACAGGGTAGGGATACGCAGTATTTT.

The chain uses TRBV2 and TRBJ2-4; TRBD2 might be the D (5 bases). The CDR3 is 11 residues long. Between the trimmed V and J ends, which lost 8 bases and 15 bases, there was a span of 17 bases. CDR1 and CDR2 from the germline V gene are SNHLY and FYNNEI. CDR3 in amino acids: CASGVDLGWYF. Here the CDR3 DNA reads TGTGCCAGCGGCGTGGACTTAGGCTGGTACTTC. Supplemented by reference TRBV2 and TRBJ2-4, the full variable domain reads EPEVTQTPSHQVTQMGQEVILRCVPISNHLYFYWYRQILGQKVEFLVSFYNNEISEKSEIFDDQFSVERPDGSNFTLKIRSTKLEDSAMYFCASGVDLGWYFGAGTRLSVL.

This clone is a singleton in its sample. The CDR3 here is CASRPQGGTYGYTF. CDR3 nucleotides: TGTGCCAGCAGACCCCAGGGGGGGACTTATGGCTACACCTTC. J is TRBJ1-2 and V is TRBV28; TRBD1 matches 7 bases. The CDR3 runs 14 residues. Germline V gene sequence: CDR1 MDHEN, CDR2 SYDVKM. The junction had 9 bases not matched to a gene; V was cut back by 6 bases and J by 5 bases.

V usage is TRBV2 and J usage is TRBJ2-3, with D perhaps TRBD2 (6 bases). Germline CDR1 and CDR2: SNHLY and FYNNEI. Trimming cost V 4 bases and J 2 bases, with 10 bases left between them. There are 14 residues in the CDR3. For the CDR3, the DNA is TGTGCCAGCAGTGGGTTAGCGGACACAGATACGCAGTATTTT. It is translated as CASSGLADTDTQYF.

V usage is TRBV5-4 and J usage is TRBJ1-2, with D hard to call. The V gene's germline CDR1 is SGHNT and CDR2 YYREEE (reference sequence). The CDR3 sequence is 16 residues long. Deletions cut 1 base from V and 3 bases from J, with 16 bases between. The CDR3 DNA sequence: TGTGCCAGCAGCTTGAATTTAGGGCGGTACGACTATGGCTACACCTTC. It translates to CASSLNLGRYDYGYTF.

As DNA, the CDR3 is TGTGCCAGCTCACCTTACTCCGGGACAGACACTGAAGCTTTCTTT. Amino acid sequence: CASSPYSGTDTEAFF. The chain has TRBV18 and TRBJ1-1; 7 positions agree with TRBD1. This CDR3 spans 15 amino acids. Germline CDR1 is KGHSH and CDR2 is LQKENI. Germline trimming cut 3 bases from V and 3 bases from J; bases unmatched to any gene: 7.

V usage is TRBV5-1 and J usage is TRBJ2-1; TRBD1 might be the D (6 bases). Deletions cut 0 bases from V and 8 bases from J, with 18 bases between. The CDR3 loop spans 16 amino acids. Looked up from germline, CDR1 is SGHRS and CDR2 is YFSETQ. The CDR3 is CASSLDSQGKRYEQFF. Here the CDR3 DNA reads TGCGCCAGCAGCTTGGATAGTCAGGGGAAGAGGTATGAGCAGTTCTTC.

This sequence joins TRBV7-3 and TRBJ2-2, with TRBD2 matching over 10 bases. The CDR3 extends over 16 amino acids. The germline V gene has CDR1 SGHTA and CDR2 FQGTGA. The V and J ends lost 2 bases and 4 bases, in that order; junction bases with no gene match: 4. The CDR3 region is CASSLVLAGATGELFF. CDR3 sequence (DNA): TGTGCCAGCAGCTTAGTCCTAGCGGGGGCCACCGGGGAGCTGTTTTTT.

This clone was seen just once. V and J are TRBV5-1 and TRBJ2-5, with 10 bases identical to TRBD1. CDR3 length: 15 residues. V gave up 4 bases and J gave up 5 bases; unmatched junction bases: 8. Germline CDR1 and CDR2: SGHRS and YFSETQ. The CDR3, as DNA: TGCGCCAGCAGCACCCCGGACAGGGGGTGGGAGACCCAGTACTTC. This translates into CASSTPDRGWETQYF.

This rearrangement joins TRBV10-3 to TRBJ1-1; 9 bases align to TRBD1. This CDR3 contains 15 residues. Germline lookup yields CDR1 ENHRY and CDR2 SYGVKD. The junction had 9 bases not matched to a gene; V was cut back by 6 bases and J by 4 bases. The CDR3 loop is CAIRGDREEGTEAFF. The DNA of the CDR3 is TGTGCCATCAGGGGGGACAGGGAAGAGGGCACTGAAGCTTTCTTT.

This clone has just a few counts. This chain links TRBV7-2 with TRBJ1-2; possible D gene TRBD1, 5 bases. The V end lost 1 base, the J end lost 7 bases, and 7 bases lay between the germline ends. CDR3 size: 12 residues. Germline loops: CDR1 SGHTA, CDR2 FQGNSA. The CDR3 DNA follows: TGTGCCAGCAGCTTAGGGGACGTTGGCTACACCTTC. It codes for CASSLGDVGYTF.

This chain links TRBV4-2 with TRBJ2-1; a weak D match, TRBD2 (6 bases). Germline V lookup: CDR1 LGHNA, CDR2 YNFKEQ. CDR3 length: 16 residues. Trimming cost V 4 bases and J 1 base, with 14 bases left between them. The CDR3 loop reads CASSRPGVGSYNEQFF. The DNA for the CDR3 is TGTGCCAGCAGCCGACCGGGGGTGGGTTCCTACAATGAGCAGTTCTTC.

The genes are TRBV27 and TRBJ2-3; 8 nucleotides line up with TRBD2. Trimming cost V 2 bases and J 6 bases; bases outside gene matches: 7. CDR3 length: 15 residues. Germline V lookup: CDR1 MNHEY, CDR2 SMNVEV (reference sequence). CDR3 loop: CASSLTGGQSDTQYF. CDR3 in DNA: TGTGCCAGCAGTTTAACGGGGGGGCAATCGGATACGCAGTATTTT.

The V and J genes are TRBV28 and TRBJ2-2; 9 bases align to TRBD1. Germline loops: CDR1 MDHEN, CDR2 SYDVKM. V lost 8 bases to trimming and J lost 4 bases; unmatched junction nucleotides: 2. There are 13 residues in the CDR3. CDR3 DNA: TGTGCCAGCGAGACAGGGGGCACCGGGGAGCTGTTTTTT. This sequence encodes CASETGGTGELFF. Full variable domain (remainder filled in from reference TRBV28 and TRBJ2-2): DVKVTQSSRYLVKRTGEKVFLECVQDMDHENMFWYRQDPGLGLRLIYFSYDVKMKEKGDIPEGYSVSREKKERFSLILESASTNQTSMYLCASETGGTGELFFGEGSRLTVL.

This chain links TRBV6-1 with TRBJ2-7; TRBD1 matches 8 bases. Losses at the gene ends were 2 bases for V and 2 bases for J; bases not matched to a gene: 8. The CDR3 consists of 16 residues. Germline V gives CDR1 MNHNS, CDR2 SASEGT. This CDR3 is CASSEFRQGPPYEQYF. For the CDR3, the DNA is TGTGCCAGCAGTGAATTTAGACAGGGGCCACCCTACGAGCAGTACTTC.